This T cell receptor beta chain was captured by sequencing in a study of cytomegalovirus exposure and HLA in healthy donors. The PCR had 60 Vbeta and 13 Jbeta primers. Generated by immunoSEQ multiplex PCR, the TCRdb table keeps only in-frame clones and is missing some. Of some 180,000 clones detected, around 80% appear once; the ten largest clones hold 1.5% to 2%. Germline CDR1 SGHTA, CDR2 FQGNSA. This CDR3 is 17 amino acids long. Trimming cost V 1 base and J 0 bases, with 13 bases left between them. Note on this clone: No antigen is known for it.

Overall study results and limits: The authors later found HLA-associated TCR beta chains more clonally expanded than equally common others. Rarity held for most TCR sequences, but there were some public TCRs that occurred in many donors. Some V segments could not be told apart, so they were left out, TRBV6-2 and TRBV6-3 among them. Being productive about 90% or about 30% of the time was typical of most TCR beta V segments in an earlier analysis.

The sequencing sample was made of PBMCs. This receptor was taken from a man younger than 45 in good health and CMV-seronegative. The J gene is TRBJ2-1, the V gene TRBV7-2, with D uncertain. The DNA of the CDR3 is TGTGCCAGCAGCTTAGGCACTACCCTCTTCTCCTACAATGAGCAGTTCTTC. It codes for CASSLGTTLFSYNEQFF.